This TCR beta chain was identified in a study of identical twins. Unique molecular identifiers were present on cDNA, and template switching added a universal primer site. TCRdb used MiXCR to reprocess the 5' RACE reads, holding one entry per CDR3 protein. The top ten clones hold 0.44% of a sample with just under 550,000 distinct CDR3 sequences, roughly 15% of them seen once. The V segment lost 5 bases and the J segment 3 bases; nucleotides outside the gene matches: 7. Germline CDR1 and CDR2: DFQATT and SNEGSKA (reference sequence). The CDR3 runs 13 residues. The same data also contributed to another study, on yellow fever vaccine responses in identical twins. That source notes: Reportedly, the response of twins' T cells to the vaccine seemed partly convergent, partly personalized.

Sequencing used CD4+ T cells sorted from blood. This sequence originates from a woman aged 18-29 years in good health. The chain carries TRBV20-1 and TRBJ2-7; TRBD1 matches at 7 bases. The CDR3 loop is CSALIGTDYEQYF. CDR3 in DNA: TGCAGTGCTTTAATCGGGACAGACTACGAGCAGTACTTC.